Presented here are 8 T cell receptor beta chains from one specimen sequenced in a study of post-analysis software for immune sequencing data. Study-wide points: Compared with controls, patients had more of five or six TRBV segments, including TRBV5-6, TRBV5-1 and TRBV20-1.

Unique molecular identifiers tagged the TCR beta cDNA libraries. TCRdb passed the PCR reads through MiXCR, listing each CDR3 protein once. The sample lists some 800,000 distinct CDR3 sequences; about half were seen once. Antigens for these TCRs are unknown. Sample: blood. These receptors were taken from a girl aged 10-17 years with multiple sclerosis.

The CDR3 DNA sequence: TGTGCCAGCAGCCGAGGGACTTGGGACTACGAGCAGTACTTC. It is translated as CASSRGTWDYEQYF. The J gene is TRBJ2-4, the V gene TRBV7-9; a weak D match, TRBD2 (6 bases). The J call may be in error: the DNA end matches TRBJ2-7 better. Germline-derived CDR1 and CDR2 are SEHNR and FQNEAQ (reference sequence). This CDR3 is built from 14 residues.

The chain recombines TRBV20-1 with TRBJ2-7, with 7 bases matching TRBD2. CDR1 and CDR2 (germline): DFQATT, SNEGSKA (reference sequence). The trim removed 3 bases at V and 6 bases at J, leaving 8 bases unmatched. This CDR3 is 13 amino acids long. The CDR3 coding sequence is TGCAGTGCTAGGGGAGAAGCGGGAAGCGAGCAGTACTTC. Translated: CSARGEAGSEQYF.

This chain links TRBV6-1 with TRBJ1-4; D remains ambiguous. The CDR3 is made up of 14 amino acids. Germline CDR1 and CDR2: MNHNS and SASEGT. V was clipped by 3 bases and J by 2 bases, with 7 bases between them. CDR3 nucleotides: TGTGCCAGCAGTGACGGACTGACTAATGAAAAACTGTTTTTT. Translating it yields CASSDGLTNEKLFF.

This clonotype was observed at least ten times. The chain employs TRBV6-4 and TRBJ1-2; D might be TRBD1 (6 bases). The CDR3 has 16 amino acids. Germline assignment: CDR1 MRHNA and CDR2 SNTAGT. Trimming left V 2 bases short and J 4 bases short, with 17 bases between. DNA for the CDR3: TGTGCCAGCAGTGACACCCCACAGGGCGGTCCCTATGGCTACACCTTC. Translated: CASSDTPQGGPYGYTF.

This clonotype was counted a few times. The chain has TRBV7-9 and TRBJ2-5, with D hard to call. Between the trimmed V and J ends, which lost 3 bases and 4 bases, there was a span of 9 bases. The CDR3 length is 13 residues. Germline V lookup: CDR1 SEHNR, CDR2 FQNEAQ (reference sequence). CDR3 region: CASSFDSGETQYF. CDR3 in DNA: TGTGCCAGCAGCTTCGACTCGGGAGAGACCCAGTACTTC.

The rearrangement joins TRBV6-5 to TRBJ2-7; 10 bases are shared with TRBD2. The end of the DNA aligns better with TRBJ2-5, so the J call may be wrong. This CDR3 contains 16 residues. CDR1 and CDR2 from the germline V gene are MNHEY and SVGAGI. The DNA of the CDR3 is TGTGCCAGCAGTTCCAAAGGGCTAGCGGGAGAAAAGACCCAGTACTTC. This sequence encodes CASSSKGLAGEKTQYF.

The CDR3 protein is CASSSRFGAGLKADEQYF. Written as DNA, the CDR3 is TGTGCCAGCAGCTCCCGATTTGGGGCGGGACTCAAAGCAGACGAGCAGTACTTC. The rearrangement joins TRBV7-2 to TRBJ2-7, with a tentative D call TRBD2 (6 bases). The germline V gene has CDR1 SGHTA and CDR2 FQGNSA. V was trimmed by 4 bases and J by 5 bases, leaving 27 bases between them. The CDR3 sequence is 18 residues long.

This rearrangement joins TRBV30 to TRBJ2-1; 9 bases agree with TRBD1. The CDR3 totals 16 residues. Germline V gives CDR1 GTSNPN, CDR2 SVGIG (reference sequence). V shed 2 bases, J shed 5 bases, and the junction held 10 bases outside the gene matches. The CDR3 coding sequence is TGTGCCTGGAGTAATTGGGGACAGGGCATCGACAATGAGCAGTTCTTC. It specifies CAWSNWGQGIDNEQFF.